The sample holds many counts of the clone carrying this TCR beta chain. What it binds is not known. The data belong to a study of identical twins. Study-level points and caveats: When twins shared out-of-frame alpha sequences, those sequences had excess low generation probability.

CDR1 and CDR2 (germline): SGHAT, FQNNGV. The V gene lost 0 bases and the J gene lost 15 bases, with 15 bases spanning the gap. This CDR3 has 13 amino acids. MiXCR, applied by TCRdb to the 5' RACE reads, yields one record per CDR3 protein. The table shows 350,000 or so distinct CDR3 sequences, with 9% to 10% occurring only once. V gene TRBV11-2 combines with J gene TRBJ2-1; D perhaps matches TRBD2 (7 bases). The receptor comes from a woman between 45 and 60 years old in good health. Sequenced sample: naive T cells sorted from blood. CDR3 nucleotides: TGTGCCAGCAGCTTAGATCTAGGGGGGGTTGTGTTCTTC. This encodes CASSLDLGGVVFF.